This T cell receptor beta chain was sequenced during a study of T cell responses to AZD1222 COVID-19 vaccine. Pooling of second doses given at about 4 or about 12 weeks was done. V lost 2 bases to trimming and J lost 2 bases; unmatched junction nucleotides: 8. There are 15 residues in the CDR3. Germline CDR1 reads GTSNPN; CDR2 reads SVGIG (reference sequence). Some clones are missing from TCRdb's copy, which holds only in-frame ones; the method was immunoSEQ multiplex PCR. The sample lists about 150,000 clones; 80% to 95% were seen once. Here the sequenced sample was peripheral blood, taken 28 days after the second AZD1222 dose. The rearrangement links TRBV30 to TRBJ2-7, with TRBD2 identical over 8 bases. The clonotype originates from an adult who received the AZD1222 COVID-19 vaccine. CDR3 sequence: CAWSSGGVVPYEQYF. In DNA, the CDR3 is TGTGCCTGGAGTAGCGGGGGTGTAGTCCCCTACGAGCAGTACTTC.